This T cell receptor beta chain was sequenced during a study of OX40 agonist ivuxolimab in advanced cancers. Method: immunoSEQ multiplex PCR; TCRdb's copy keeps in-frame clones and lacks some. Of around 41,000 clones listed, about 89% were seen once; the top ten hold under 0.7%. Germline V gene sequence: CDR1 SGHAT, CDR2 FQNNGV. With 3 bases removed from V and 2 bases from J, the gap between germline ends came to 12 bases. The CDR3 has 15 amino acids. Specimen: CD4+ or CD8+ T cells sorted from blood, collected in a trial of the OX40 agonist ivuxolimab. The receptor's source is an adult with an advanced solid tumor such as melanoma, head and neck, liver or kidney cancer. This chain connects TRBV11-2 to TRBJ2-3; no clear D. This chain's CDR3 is CASSFGYRTTDTQYF. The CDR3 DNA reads TGTGCCAGCAGCTTCGGATACCGGACCACAGATACGCAGTATTTT. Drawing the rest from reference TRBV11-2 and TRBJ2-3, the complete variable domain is EAGVAQSPRYKIIEKRQSVAFWCNPISGHATLYWYQQILGQGPKLLIQFQNNGVVDDSQLPKDRFSAERLKGVDSTLKIQPAKLEDSAVYLCASSFGYRTTDTQYFGPGTRLTVL.